These 12 T cell receptor beta chains were all obtained from the same sample, sequenced in a study of cytomegalovirus exposure and HLA in healthy donors. The study ran its PCR with 60 Vbeta and 13 Jbeta primers. Data came from immunoSEQ multiplex PCR; TCRdb stores just in-frame clones and leaves some out. The data contain 160,000 or so clones, over 60% of them singletons. Sequenced: PBMCs. All receptors derive from a young woman in good health and CMV-seronegative.

The V and J genes are TRBV5-8 and TRBJ2-3; tentative D call: TRBD2 (5 bases). This CDR3 has 16 amino acids. Germline V gives CDR1 SGHTS, CDR2 YDEGEE. V shed 4 bases and J shed 3 bases, with 18 bases lying between them. CDR3 nucleotides: TGTGCCAGCAGCCCCACCCCGGTGGGGAGAACAGATACGCAGTATTTT. Its translation is CASSPTPVGRTDTQYF.

V gene TRBV4-3 combines with J gene TRBJ1-6; TRBD1 might be the D (6 bases). The V end was cut by 1 base, the J end by 6 bases, with 13 bases between. CDR1 LGHNA and CDR2 YSLEER come from the germline V gene. The CDR3 sequence is 16 residues long. The CDR3 loop is CASSQGGGALNSPLHF. Written as DNA, the CDR3 is TGCGCCAGCAGCCAAGGAGGGGGGGCCCTTAATTCACCCCTCCACTTT.

This clone occurred once. The chain employs TRBV5-1 and TRBJ2-7, with 8 positions matching TRBD1. Germline V gene sequence: CDR1 SGHRS, CDR2 YFSETQ. The junction had 1 base not matched to a gene; V was cut back by 2 bases and J by 3 bases. CDR3 size: 13 residues. The DNA for the CDR3 is TGCGCCAGCAGCTTAACAGGGGGCTACGAGCAGTACTTC. Amino acids: CASSLTGGYEQYF.

This chain uses TRBV28 with TRBJ1-5; weak D call: TRBD1 (5 bases). V lost 5 bases to trimming and J lost 7 bases, with 18 bases between them. Germline assignment: CDR1 MDHEN and CDR2 SYDVKM. The CDR3 length is 15 residues. CDR3: CASSPPAGNRQPQHF. CDR3 DNA: TGTGCCAGCAGTCCCCCTGCAGGGAATCGCCAGCCCCAGCATTTT.

This clone turned up a few times. The gene calls are TRBV7-3 and TRBJ1-5; D gene uncertain. The CDR3 totals 14 residues. Germline-derived CDR1 and CDR2 are SGHTA and FQGTGA. The V gene lost 3 bases and the J gene lost 7 bases, with 13 bases spanning the gap. The chain's CDR3 is CASSLHGPNQPQHF. CDR3 coding DNA: TGTGCCAGCAGCTTGCATGGGCCGAACCAGCCCCAGCATTTT.

This clone was seen more than once but under ten times. The chain uses TRBV5-4 and TRBJ1-2; unclear D gene. Germline CDR1 SGHNT, CDR2 YYREEE (reference sequence). Between the trimmed V and J ends, which lost 4 bases and 2 bases, there was a span of 15 bases. CDR3 length equals 15 residues. CDR3 sequence (DNA): TGTGCCAGCAGCCATAGGCACTTACAGAACTATGGCTACACCTTC. This encodes CASSHRHLQNYGYTF.

The chain links TRBV10-3 to TRBJ1-2; 9 positions match TRBD1. CDR3 length: 13 amino acids. V lost 11 bases, J lost 6 bases, and 10 bases stayed unmatched. CDR1 and CDR2 (germline): ENHRY, SYGVKD. CDR3 nucleotide sequence: TGTGCCCACAGGGGGCTGCCCAATGATGGCTACACCTTC. Protein sequence: CAHRGLPNDGYTF.

The V call is TRBV7-9, the J call TRBJ1-4; D perhaps matches TRBD1 (5 bases). CDR1 is SEHNR and CDR2 is FQNEAQ in the germline V gene (reference sequence). The CDR3 sequence is 13 residues long. Trimming shortened V by 1 base and J by 10 bases, and 10 bases separated the two germline ends. CDR3 in amino acids: CASSLVRGGKLFF. In DNA, the CDR3 is TGTGCCAGCAGCTTAGTGAGGGGAGGAAAACTGTTTTTT.

The rearrangement links TRBV19 to TRBJ2-1; 9 bases align to TRBD2. Germline-derived CDR1 and CDR2 are LNHDA and SQIVND (reference sequence). Trimming cost V 1 base and J 6 bases; bases outside gene matches: 4. This CDR3 has 15 residues. The CDR3 loop reads CASSIVSGSGNEQFF. CDR3 in DNA: TGTGCCAGTAGTATAGTTAGCGGGAGCGGCAATGAGCAGTTCTTC.

A remark on this clone: Other DNA sequences in this specimen translate into the identical CDR3. The V call is TRBV18, the J call TRBJ2-1, with 8 bases matching TRBD1. CDR3 length: 15 amino acids. Germline trimming cut 3 bases from V and 4 bases from J; bases unmatched to any gene: 5. The germline V gene encodes CDR1 KGHSH and CDR2 LQKENI. The CDR3 loop is CASSPGTGVYNEQFF. In DNA form, the CDR3 reads TGTGCCAGCTCACCCGGGACAGGAGTTTACAATGAGCAGTTCTTC. The full variable domain, with the rest looked up from reference TRBV18 and TRBJ2-1, is NAGVMQNPRHLVRRRGQEARLRCSPMKGHSHVYWYRQLPEEGLKFMVYLQKENIIDESGMPKERFSAEFPKEGPSILRIQQVVRGDSAAYFCASSPGTGVYNEQFFGPGTRLTVL.

This clone turned up a few times. This chain joins TRBV2 and TRBJ2-2; D perhaps matches TRBD1 (6 bases). The V end lost 3 bases, the J end lost 5 bases, and 16 bases lay between the germline ends. This CDR3 is built from 16 residues. The germline CDR1 and CDR2 sequences are SNHLY and FYNNEI. CDR3 amino acids: CASSDGWAGATGELFF. The CDR3 DNA reads TGTGCCAGCAGTGATGGTTGGGCAGGGGCAACCGGGGAGCTGTTTTTT.

The J gene is TRBJ1-5, the V gene TRBV6-1; possible D gene TRBD1, 5 bases. Germline V gene data show CDR1 as MNHNS and CDR2 as SASEGT. The V gene lost 2 bases and the J gene lost 2 bases, with 13 bases spanning the gap. This CDR3 is built from 16 residues. CDR3 bases: TGTGCCAGCAGTGAAAGCGTGGGGCTAGGCAATCAGCCCCAGCATTTT. Protein product: CASSESVGLGNQPQHF.